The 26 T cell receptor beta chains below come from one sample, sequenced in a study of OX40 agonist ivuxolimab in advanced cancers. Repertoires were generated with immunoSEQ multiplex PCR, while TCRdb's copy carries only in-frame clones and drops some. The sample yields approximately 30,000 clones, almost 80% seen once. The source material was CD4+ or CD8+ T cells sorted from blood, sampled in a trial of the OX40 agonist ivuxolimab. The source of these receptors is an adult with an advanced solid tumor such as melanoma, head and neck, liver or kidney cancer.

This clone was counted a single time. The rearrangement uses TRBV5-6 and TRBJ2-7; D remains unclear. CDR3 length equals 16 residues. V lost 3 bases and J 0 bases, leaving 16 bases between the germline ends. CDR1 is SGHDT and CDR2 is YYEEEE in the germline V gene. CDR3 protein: CASSYDPRHPSYEQYF. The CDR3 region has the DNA TGTGCCAGCAGCTACGACCCTAGGCATCCCTCCTACGAGCAGTACTTC. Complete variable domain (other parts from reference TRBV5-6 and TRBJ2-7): DAGVTQSPTHLIKTRGQQVTLRCSPKSGHDTVSWYQQALGQGPQFIFQYYEEEERQRGNFPDRFSGHQFPNYSSELNVNALLLGDSALYLCASSYDPRHPSYEQYFGPGTRLTVT.

In DNA, the CDR3 is TGTGCCAGCAGCCCCCAGAGGGGTCCGGGGAGCACTGAAGCTTTCTTT. As protein: CASSPQRGPGSTEAFF. This chain uses TRBV5-8 with TRBJ1-1, with D perhaps TRBD1 (5 bases). The CDR3 sequence is 16 residues long. Germline lookup yields CDR1 SGHTS and CDR2 YDEGEE. The V end lost 4 bases, the J end lost 4 bases, and 20 bases lay between the germline ends.

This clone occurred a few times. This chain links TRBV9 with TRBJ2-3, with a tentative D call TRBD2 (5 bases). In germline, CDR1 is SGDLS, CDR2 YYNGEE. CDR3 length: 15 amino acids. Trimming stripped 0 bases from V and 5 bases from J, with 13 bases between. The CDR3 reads CASSVGIERVDTQYF. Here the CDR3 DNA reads TGTGCCAGCAGCGTAGGAATCGAGAGGGTAGATACGCAGTATTTT.

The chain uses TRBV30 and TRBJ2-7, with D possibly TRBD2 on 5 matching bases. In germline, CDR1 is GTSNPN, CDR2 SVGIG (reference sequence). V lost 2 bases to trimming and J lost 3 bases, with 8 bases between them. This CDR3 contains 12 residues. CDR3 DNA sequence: TGTGCCTGGAGTAGGGAGTTCTACGAGCAGTACTTC. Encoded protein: CAWSREFYEQYF.

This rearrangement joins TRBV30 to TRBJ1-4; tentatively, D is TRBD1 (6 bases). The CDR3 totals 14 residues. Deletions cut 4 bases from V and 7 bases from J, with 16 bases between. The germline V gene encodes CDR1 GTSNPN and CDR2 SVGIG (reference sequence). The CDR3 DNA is TGTGCCTGGAAGGGGACAAACGGCGGTGAAAAACTGTTTTTT. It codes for CAWKGTNGGEKLFF. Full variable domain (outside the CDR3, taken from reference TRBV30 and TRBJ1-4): SQTIHQWPATLVQPVGSPLSLECTVEGTSNPNLYWYRQAAGRGLQLLFYSVGIGQISSEVPQNLSASRPQDRQFILSSKKLLLSDSGFYLCAWKGTNGGEKLFFGSGTQLSVL.

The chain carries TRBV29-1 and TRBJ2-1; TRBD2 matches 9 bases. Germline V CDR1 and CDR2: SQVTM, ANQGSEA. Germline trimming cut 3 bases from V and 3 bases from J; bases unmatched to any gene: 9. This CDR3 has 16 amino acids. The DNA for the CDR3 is TGCAGCGTTGACGGGACTAGCCCTGGGGACTACAATGAGCAGTTCTTC. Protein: CSVDGTSPGDYNEQFF.

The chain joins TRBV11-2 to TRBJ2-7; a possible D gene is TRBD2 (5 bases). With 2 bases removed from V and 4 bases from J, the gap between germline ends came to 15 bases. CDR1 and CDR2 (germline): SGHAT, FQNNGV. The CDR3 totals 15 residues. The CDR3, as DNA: TGTGCCAGCAGCTTATCGTTCGGGCCGGGGTACGAGCAGTACTTC. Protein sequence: CASSLSFGPGYEQYF.

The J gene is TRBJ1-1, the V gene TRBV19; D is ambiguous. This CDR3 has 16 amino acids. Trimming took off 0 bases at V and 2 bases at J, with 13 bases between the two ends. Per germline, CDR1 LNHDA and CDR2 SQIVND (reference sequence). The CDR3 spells CASSIEVGWGNTEAFF. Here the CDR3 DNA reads TGTGCCAGTAGTATAGAAGTAGGGTGGGGAAACACTGAAGCTTTCTTT.

For the CDR3, the DNA is TGTGCCAGCAGCTTAGTGACAGGGGTTGTAGCGCGCGGCTACACCTTC. This translates into CASSLVTGVVARGYTF. V usage is TRBV11-3 and J usage is TRBJ1-2; 8 bases are a match to TRBD1. Germline V gene lookup returns CDR1 SGHNT and CDR2 YENEEA. This CDR3 has 16 amino acids. Trimming took 1 base from V and 8 from J; bases not matched to a gene: 12.

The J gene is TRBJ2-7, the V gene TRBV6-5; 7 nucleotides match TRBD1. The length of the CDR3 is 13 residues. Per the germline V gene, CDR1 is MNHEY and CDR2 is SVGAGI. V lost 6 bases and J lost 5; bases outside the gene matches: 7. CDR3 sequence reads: CASRETGKNEQYF. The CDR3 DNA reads TGTGCCAGCAGGGAGACAGGGAAAAACGAGCAGTACTTC.

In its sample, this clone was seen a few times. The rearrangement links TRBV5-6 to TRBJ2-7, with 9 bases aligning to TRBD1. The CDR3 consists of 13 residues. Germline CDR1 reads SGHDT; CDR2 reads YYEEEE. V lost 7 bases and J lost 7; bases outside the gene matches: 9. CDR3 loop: CASLGQGQLEQYF. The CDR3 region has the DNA TGTGCCAGCCTGGGACAGGGCCAGTTAGAGCAGTACTTC.

In nucleotides, the CDR3 is TGTGCCAGCAGTTATGGGGTGACAGATACGCAGTATTTT. This gives the protein CASSYGVTDTQYF. The rearrangement links TRBV6-5 to TRBJ2-3, with unresolved D. The CDR3 totals 13 residues. Germline CDR1 is MNHEY and CDR2 is SVGAGI. V was shortened by 3 bases and J by 3 bases, with 7 bases between the two germline ends.

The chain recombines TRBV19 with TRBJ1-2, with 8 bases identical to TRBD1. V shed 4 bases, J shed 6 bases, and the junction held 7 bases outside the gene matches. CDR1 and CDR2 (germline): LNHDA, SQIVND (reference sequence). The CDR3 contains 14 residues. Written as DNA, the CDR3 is TGTGCCAGTAGTACCGGACAGGGAGGGCATGGCTACACCTTC. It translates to CASSTGQGGHGYTF.

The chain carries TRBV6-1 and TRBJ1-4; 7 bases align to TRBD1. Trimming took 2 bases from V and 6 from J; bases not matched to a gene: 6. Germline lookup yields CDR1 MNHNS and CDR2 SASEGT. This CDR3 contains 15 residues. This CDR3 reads CASSEKGGWDEKLFF. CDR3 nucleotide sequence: TGTGCCAGCAGTGAAAAAGGGGGCTGGGATGAAAAACTGTTTTTT.

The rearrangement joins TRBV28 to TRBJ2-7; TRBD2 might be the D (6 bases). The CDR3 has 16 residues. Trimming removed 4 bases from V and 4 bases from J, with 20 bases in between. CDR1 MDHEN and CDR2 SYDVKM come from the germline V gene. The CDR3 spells CASSSPAGPKRYEQYF. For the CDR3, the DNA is TGTGCCAGCAGTTCCCCCGCGGGGCCCAAGCGGTACGAGCAGTACTTC.

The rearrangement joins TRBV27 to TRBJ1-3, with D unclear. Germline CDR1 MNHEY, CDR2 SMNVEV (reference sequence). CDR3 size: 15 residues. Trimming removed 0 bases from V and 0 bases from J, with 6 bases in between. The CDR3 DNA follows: TGTGCCAGCAGTTTATCGCCGGTCTCTGGAAACACCATATATTTT. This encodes CASSLSPVSGNTIYF.

DNA for the CDR3: TGCGCCAGCAGCCAAGCCCAACAGACTAATTCACCCCTCCACTTT. Translating gives CASSQAQQTNSPLHF. The chain couples TRBV4-3 to TRBJ1-6; D is uncertain. The CDR3 is 15 amino acids. The V end lost 1 base, the J end lost 6 bases, and 10 bases lay between the germline ends. Germline V CDR1 and CDR2: LGHNA, YSLEER.

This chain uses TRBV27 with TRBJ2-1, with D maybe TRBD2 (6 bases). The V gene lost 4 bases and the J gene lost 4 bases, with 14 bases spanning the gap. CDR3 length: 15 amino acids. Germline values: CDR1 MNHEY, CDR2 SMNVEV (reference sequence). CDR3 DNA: TGTGCCAGCAGTTCCTACCGGGAGTCTTACAATGAGCAGTTCTTC. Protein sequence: CASSSYRESYNEQFF.

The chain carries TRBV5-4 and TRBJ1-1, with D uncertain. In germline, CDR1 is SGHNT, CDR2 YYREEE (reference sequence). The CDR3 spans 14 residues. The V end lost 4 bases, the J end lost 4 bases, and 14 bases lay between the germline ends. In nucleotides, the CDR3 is TGTGCCAGCAGCGTGGACGGACCGAGCACTGAAGCTTTCTTT. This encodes CASSVDGPSTEAFF.

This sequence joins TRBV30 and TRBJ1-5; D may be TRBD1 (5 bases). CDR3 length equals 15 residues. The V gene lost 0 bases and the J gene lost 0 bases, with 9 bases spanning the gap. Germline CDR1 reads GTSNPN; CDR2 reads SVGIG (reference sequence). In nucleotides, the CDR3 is TGTGCCTGGAGTGTAGGGGCAGATAGCAATCAGCCCCAGCATTTT. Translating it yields CAWSVGADSNQPQHF.

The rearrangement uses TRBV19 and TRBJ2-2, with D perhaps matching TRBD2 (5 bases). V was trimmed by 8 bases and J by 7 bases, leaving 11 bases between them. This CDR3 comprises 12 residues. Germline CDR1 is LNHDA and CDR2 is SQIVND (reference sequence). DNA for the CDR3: TGTGCCAGTGAGCGGTGGGGCGGGGAGCTGTTTTTT. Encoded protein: CASERWGGELFF.

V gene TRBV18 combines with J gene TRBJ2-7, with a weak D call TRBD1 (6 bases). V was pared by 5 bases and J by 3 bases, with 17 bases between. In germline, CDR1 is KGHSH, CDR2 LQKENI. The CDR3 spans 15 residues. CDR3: CASSVRALRGYEQYF. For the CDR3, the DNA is TGTGCCAGCTCAGTCCGGGCCCTCAGGGGCTACGAGCAGTACTTC.

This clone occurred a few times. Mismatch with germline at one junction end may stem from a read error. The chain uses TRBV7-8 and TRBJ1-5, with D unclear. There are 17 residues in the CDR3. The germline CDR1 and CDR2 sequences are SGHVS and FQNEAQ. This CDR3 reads CASSSHRAPAPNRPQHF. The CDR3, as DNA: TGTGCCAGCAGCTCCCACCGGGCCCCCGCACCCAATCGGCCCCAGCATTTT.

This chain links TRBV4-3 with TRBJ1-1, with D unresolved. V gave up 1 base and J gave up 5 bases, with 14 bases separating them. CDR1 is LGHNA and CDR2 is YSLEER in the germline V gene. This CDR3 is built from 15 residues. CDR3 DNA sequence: TGCGCCAGCAGCCAAGGTGGCCTAGAGGGTACTGAAGCTTTCTTT. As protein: CASSQGGLEGTEAFF.

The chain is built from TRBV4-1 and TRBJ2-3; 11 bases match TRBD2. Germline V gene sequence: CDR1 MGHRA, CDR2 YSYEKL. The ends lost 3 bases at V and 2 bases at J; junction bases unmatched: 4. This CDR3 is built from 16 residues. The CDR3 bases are TGCGCCAGCAGCCAGCTAGCGGGGGGATTCACAGATACGCAGTATTTT. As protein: CASSQLAGGFTDTQYF.

CDR3 amino acids: CASSQDLWQDPSTNEKLFF. For the CDR3, the DNA is TGCGCCAGCAGCCAAGATTTATGGCAGGACCCTTCAACTAATGAAAAACTGTTTTTT. The V gene is TRBV4-1, the J gene TRBJ1-4, with D unclear. Trimming cost V 0 bases and J 0 bases, with 17 bases left between them. The CDR3 has 19 amino acids. CDR1 MGHRA and CDR2 YSYEKL come from the germline V gene.